One and the same sample provided the 19 T cell receptor beta chains below, sequenced in a study of identical twins. TCRdb independently ran MiXCR on the 5' RACE reads; one entry per CDR3 protein. Found here are under 350,000 distinct CDR3 sequences, just under 9.5% of them singletons; the top ten hold about 7.1%. This same sample was also taken into another study, of yellow fever vaccine responses in identical twins.

The sample comprised CD8+ T cells sorted from blood. The receptors derive from a woman under 30 in good health.

The chain recombines TRBV20-1 with TRBJ2-7; D is perhaps TRBD1 or TRBD2 (7 bases each). This CDR3 comprises 19 residues. Germline V gives CDR1 DFQATT, CDR2 SNEGSKA (reference sequence). The V end was cut by 2 bases, the J end by 0 bases, with 26 bases between. The CDR3 region is CSARQLFTGEGRFSYEQYF. CDR3 coding DNA: TGCAGTGCTAGACAACTATTCACAGGGGAGGGACGGTTCTCCTACGAGCAGTACTTC.

Ten or more counts support this clonotype. The gene calls are TRBV10-3 and TRBJ2-2, with TRBD2 matching over 8 bases. The CDR3 consists of 17 residues. From germline, CDR1 is ENHRY and CDR2 SYGVKD. V shed 3 bases and J 5 bases; nucleotides not matched to a gene: 11. The CDR3 sequence: CAISDTSRTGGTGELFF. In nucleotides, the CDR3 is TGTGCCATCAGTGACACTTCACGTACGGGAGGGACCGGGGAGCTGTTTTTT.

CDR3 nucleotides: TGTGCCAGCCTGGGACTAGCGGGATCCTACGAGCAGTACTTC. The encoded protein is CASLGLAGSYEQYF. The chain joins TRBV2 to TRBJ2-7; 13 bases align to TRBD2. Looked up from germline, CDR1 is SNHLY and CDR2 is FYNNEI. Trimming took 8 bases from V and 1 from J; bases not matched to a gene: 2. CDR3 length: 14 residues.

This clonotype was seen a handful of times. The rearrangement links TRBV14 to TRBJ2-7, with D possibly matching TRBD2 (6 bases). The CDR3 covers 14 residues. Germline loops: CDR1 SGHDN, CDR2 FVKESK. V was cut by 7 bases and J by 2 bases, with 15 bases left in between. The CDR3 loop is CASTRRDNPYEQYF. The CDR3 DNA follows: TGTGCCAGCACCCGGCGGGATAACCCCTACGAGCAGTACTTC. Drawing the rest from reference TRBV14 and TRBJ2-7, the complete variable domain is EAGVTQFPSHSVIEKGQTVTLRCDPISGHDNLYWYRRVMGKEIKFLLHFVKESKQDESGMPNNRFLAERTGGTYSTLKVQPAELEDSGVYFCASTRRDNPYEQYFGPGTRLTVT.

In its sample, this clonotype was seen many times. V is TRBV7-9 and J is TRBJ1-1; TRBD1 might be the D (5 bases). The germline V and J ends were trimmed by 5 bases and 4 bases, with 8 bases remaining between them. The CDR3 spans 12 residues. Per the germline V gene, CDR1 is SEHNR and CDR2 is FQNEAQ (reference sequence). The CDR3: CASSRGTTEAFF. The CDR3 DNA is TGTGCCAGCAGCCGGGGGACCACTGAAGCTTTCTTT.

This clonotype came up a few times. The V call is TRBV6-1, the J call TRBJ1-1; no reliable D call. V was shortened by 10 bases and J by 6 bases, with 18 bases between the two germline ends. There are 13 residues in the CDR3. Germline V gives CDR1 MNHNS, CDR2 SASEGT. The CDR3 DNA reads TGTGCCACACAAGGTCCCTTGGAGGCTGAAGCTTTCTTT. It specifies CATQGPLEAEAFF.

This clonotype was counted only a few times. This rearrangement joins TRBV5-1 to TRBJ2-7; 7 nucleotides agree with TRBD1. The CDR3 contains 15 residues. Per the germline V gene, CDR1 is SGHRS and CDR2 is YFSETQ. J gave up 2 bases and V 3 bases, and 8 bases lay outside the gene matches. The CDR3 DNA reads TGCGCCAGCAGCTACGGGACAGCGAGTGCCTACGAGCAGTACTTC. The encoded protein is CASSYGTASAYEQYF.

This clonotype was recorded a few times. This chain uses TRBV5-1 with TRBJ2-1, with a weak D call TRBD1 (6 bases). Looked up from germline, CDR1 is SGHRS and CDR2 is YFSETQ. V lost 5 bases and J 10 bases, leaving 13 bases between the germline ends. The CDR3 consists of 12 residues. CDR3 DNA: TGCGCCAGCAGGGCTACAGGGTTAGAGCAGTTCTTC. The encoded protein is CASRATGLEQFF.

This chain uses TRBV7-9 with TRBJ2-5; 11 nucleotides line up with TRBD1. Germline values: CDR1 SEHNR, CDR2 FQNEAQ (reference sequence). This CDR3 contains 15 residues. The V and J ends lost 4 bases and 3 bases, in that order; junction bases with no gene match: 4. Written as DNA, the CDR3 is TGTGCCAGCAGCTCCTGGGACAGGGGGGAAGAGACCCAGTACTTC. The encoded protein is CASSSWDRGEETQYF. Using reference TRBV7-9 and TRBJ2-5 for the parts outside the CDR3, the full variable domain is DTGVSQNPRHKITKRGQNVTFRCDPISEHNRLYWYRQTLGQGPEFLTYFQNEAQLEKSRLLSDRFSAERPKGSFSTLEIQRTEQGDSAMYLCASSSWDRGEETQYFGPGTRLLVL.

This clonotype has at least ten counts. This chain connects TRBV6-1 to TRBJ2-2; D unresolved. CDR1 and CDR2 from the germline V gene are MNHNS and SASEGT. Between the trimmed V and J ends, which lost 6 bases and 4 bases, there was a span of 9 bases. This CDR3 has 13 amino acids. This CDR3 is CASRVVTTGELFF. The CDR3, as DNA: TGTGCCAGCAGAGTTGTTACCACCGGGGAGCTGTTTTTT.

The sample holds a few counts of this clonotype. CDR3 sequence: CASSPVPATTGELFF. The CDR3 region has the DNA TGTGCCAGCTCACCGGTTCCGGCTACCACCGGGGAGCTGTTTTTT. The V gene is TRBV18, the J gene TRBJ2-2, with D uncertain. The CDR3 extends over 15 amino acids. V was pared by 3 bases and J by 4 bases, with 12 bases between. Germline V gene sequence: CDR1 KGHSH, CDR2 LQKENI.

This clonotype was recorded at least ten times. The rearrangement uses TRBV12-3 or TRBV12-4 and TRBJ2-1; 8 nucleotides align to TRBD1. The length of the CDR3 is 14 residues. Unmatched junction bases numbered 8, after V lost 7 bases and J lost 6 bases. The CDR3 nucleotides are TGTGCCAGCATGGGACAGGAATCGGTCAATGAGCAGTTCTTC. Its translation is CASMGQESVNEQFF.

This rearrangement joins TRBV5-2 to TRBJ2-7. TRBV5-2 is assigned pseudogene status. This CDR3 contains 21 residues. DNA of the CDR3: TGTGCCAGCACCCCAAATAGAGGAAGATCCTCTATTTGGGGTTCTTCCTACGAGCAGTACTTC. As protein: CASTPNRGRSSIWGSSYEQYF.

There are many counts of this clonotype. The chain has TRBV7-2 and TRBJ2-3; TRBD2 is a possible D gene (5 bases). V lost 5 bases, J lost 5 bases, and 17 bases lay in between. The CDR3 loop spans 15 amino acids. Germline V CDR1 and CDR2: SGHTA, FQGNSA. The CDR3 sequence is CASSKWRTSRDTQYF. For the CDR3, the DNA is TGTGCCAGCAGCAAATGGAGAACTAGTCGAGATACGCAGTATTTT.

The genes are TRBV7-9 and TRBJ2-7; 7 positions match TRBD2. The CDR3 sequence is 16 residues long. V lost 5 bases, J lost 2 bases, and 12 bases stayed unmatched. The V gene's germline CDR1 is SEHNR and CDR2 FQNEAQ (reference sequence). In nucleotides, the CDR3 is TGTGCCAGCAGCCCCGCGGGGGAACTATCCACCTACGAGCAGTACTTC. Protein: CASSPAGELSTYEQYF.

In DNA, the CDR3 is TGTGCCAGCAGCCCCGGGGGTTCGGGAGATCTTTCCTACAATGAGCAGTTCTTC. This gives the protein CASSPGGSGDLSYNEQFF. The V gene is TRBV7-8, the J gene TRBJ2-1, with D tentatively TRBD2 (6 bases). This CDR3 has 18 amino acids. Trimming removed 5 bases at V and 1 base at J, with 21 bases between. Looked up from germline, CDR1 is SGHVS and CDR2 is FQNEAQ.

The chain links TRBV11-2 to TRBJ2-7; 10 bases are a match to TRBD1. Germline V lookup: CDR1 SGHAT, CDR2 FQNNGV. V was pared by 0 bases and J by 3 bases, with 5 bases of the junction left unmatched. CDR3 length: 16 amino acids. In DNA form, the CDR3 reads TGTGCCAGCAGCTTAGATCACGGACAGGGGGACTACGAGCAGTACTTC. The encoded protein is CASSLDHGQGDYEQYF.

This clonotype appeared a single time. The J gene is TRBJ1-5, the V gene TRBV14; tentatively, D is TRBD1 (6 bases). Trimming took off 0 bases at V and 7 bases at J, with 16 bases between the two ends. The CDR3 is 16 residues long. Germline assignment: CDR1 SGHDN and CDR2 FVKESK. The CDR3 spells CASSQDWGAGRQPQHF. In nucleotides, the CDR3 is TGTGCCAGCAGCCAAGACTGGGGGGCAGGGCGCCAGCCCCAGCATTTT.

This rearrangement joins TRBV4-1 to TRBJ2-7; D is uncertain. Germline V gene sequence: CDR1 MGHRA, CDR2 YSYEKL. CDR3 length equals 13 residues. V dropped 1 base and J dropped 6 bases, with 10 bases sitting between them. CDR3 amino acids: CASSQVQAREQYF. As DNA, the CDR3 is TGCGCCAGCAGCCAAGTGCAAGCTCGCGAGCAGTACTTC.